The 18 T cell receptor beta chains listed next were all sequenced from one sample in a study of OX40 agonist ivuxolimab in advanced cancers. Clones were read by immunoSEQ multiplex PCR, and TCRdb kept only the in-frame ones, dropping some. Among roughly 58,000 clones listed, around nine tenths were seen once. Here the sequenced sample was CD4+ or CD8+ T cells sorted from blood, taken in a trial of the OX40 agonist ivuxolimab. Source of these receptors: an adult with an advanced solid tumor such as melanoma, head and neck, liver or kidney cancer.

The rearrangement joins TRBV13 to TRBJ2-1; the D is unclear. In germline, CDR1 is PRHDT, CDR2 FYEKMQ (reference sequence). Trimming removed 4 bases from V and 4 bases from J, with 5 bases in between. The CDR3 runs 12 residues. CDR3 DNA: TGTGCCAGCAGCTCTCCTTACAATGAGCAGTTCTTC. Its translation is CASSSPYNEQFF.

This rearrangement joins TRBV9 to TRBJ2-5, with TRBD1 as a possible D gene (6 bases). Per the germline V gene, CDR1 is SGDLS and CDR2 is YYNGEE. The CDR3 extends over 15 amino acids. Trimming pared 3 bases from V and 4 bases from J, leaving 16 bases between. CDR3 sequence (DNA): TGTGCCAGCAGCGGACGTACAGGGATCTCAGAGACCCAGTACTTC. Protein product: CASSGRTGISETQYF.

The chain uses TRBV10-3 and TRBJ1-5; no clear D gene. Germline V gene sequence: CDR1 ENHRY, CDR2 SYGVKD. The CDR3 totals 15 residues. Trimming took 5 bases from V and 7 from J, leaving 18 bases between them. CDR3 coding DNA: TGTGCCATCAGTACATTGGCAGGCATCAAGCAGCCCCAGCATTTT. Its translation is CAISTLAGIKQPQHF.

The chain links TRBV10-1 to TRBJ1-1, with D unresolved. In germline, CDR1 is WNHNN, CDR2 SYGVQD (reference sequence). Trimming removed 6 bases from V and 6 bases from J, with 14 bases in between. This CDR3 comprises 13 residues. This CDR3 reads CASSPEGFSEAFF. The CDR3 coding sequence is TGCGCCAGCAGCCCCGAGGGTTTTTCTGAAGCTTTCTTT.

This chain joins TRBV10-1 and TRBJ2-4, with D tentatively TRBD1 (6 bases). The germline V gene has CDR1 WNHNN and CDR2 SYGVQD (reference sequence). V dropped 0 bases and J dropped 0 bases, with 6 bases sitting between them. This CDR3 region has 15 residues. The CDR3 coding sequence is TGCGCCAGCAGTGAGTCGGGGGCAGCCAAAAACATTCAGTACTTC. Translation: CASSESGAAKNIQYF.

This rearrangement joins TRBV27 to TRBJ1-1, with D perhaps TRBD1 (6 bases). Trimming took 5 bases from V and 1 from J, leaving 17 bases between them. Germline assignment: CDR1 MNHEY and CDR2 SMNVEV (reference sequence). CDR3 size: 16 residues. The CDR3 spells CASSRKTGARNTEAFF. In nucleotides, the CDR3 is TGTGCCAGCAGTCGAAAAACGGGGGCCAGGAACACTGAAGCTTTCTTT.

This chain joins TRBV12-5 and TRBJ2-1, with TRBD2 matching 8 bases. Germline loops: CDR1 LGHNT, CDR2 FRNRAP. The V gene end was trimmed by 5 bases and the J gene end by 9 bases; junction bases not matched to a gene: 6. CDR3 size: 13 residues. CDR3 nucleotide sequence: TGTGCTAGTGGTCCCGGGGGGGCCTTTGAGCAGTTCTTC. It yields the protein CASGPGGAFEQFF.

The rearrangement uses TRBV30 and TRBJ1-1, with 9 bases fitting TRBD1. The germline gives CDR1 GTSNPN, CDR2 SVGIG (reference sequence). V shed 3 bases, J shed 5 bases, and the junction held 13 bases outside the gene matches. The length of the CDR3 is 16 residues. CDR3 amino acids: CAWRGQGGSRGTEAFF. DNA of the CDR3: TGTGCCTGGAGGGGACAGGGTGGGAGTCGGGGGACTGAAGCTTTCTTT.

In its sample, this clone was seen a few times. This chain links TRBV19 with TRBJ1-2; 7 bases fit TRBD1. Trimming removed 2 bases from V and 8 bases from J; junction bases left unmatched: 11. This CDR3 comprises 15 residues. CDR1 is LNHDA and CDR2 is SQIVND in the germline V gene (reference sequence). CDR3 in amino acids: CASSINPPAGGGYTF. The CDR3 region has the DNA TGTGCCAGTAGTATAAACCCCCCGGCAGGGGGGGGCTACACCTTC.

The V call is TRBV5-1, the J call TRBJ2-7; D unclear. The CDR3 consists of 16 residues. Germline CDR1 reads SGHRS; CDR2 reads YFSETQ. The V end lost 0 bases, the J end lost 0 bases, and 13 bases lay between the germline ends. CDR3 residues: CASSLASIPSSYEQYF. CDR3 bases: TGCGCCAGCAGCTTGGCCTCGATCCCTAGCTCCTACGAGCAGTACTTC.

The chain uses TRBV14 and TRBJ2-7, with 11 bases lining up with TRBD1. Trimming at V came to 4 bases and at J to 5 bases, leaving 7 bases not matched to a gene. This CDR3 is 15 amino acids long. The germline V gene has CDR1 SGHDN and CDR2 FVKESK. The CDR3 protein is CASSPGWTGGDEQYF. The CDR3 DNA is TGTGCCAGCAGCCCCGGCTGGACAGGGGGCGACGAGCAGTACTTC.

In nucleotides, the CDR3 is TGTGCCAGCAGTGCCCCCGCGATAGAAGGCCAAGAGACCCAGTACTTC. It specifies CASSAPAIEGQETQYF. The J gene is TRBJ2-5, the V gene TRBV6-4; D not certain. V lost 4 bases, J lost 1 base, and 16 bases lay in between. The CDR3 extends over 16 amino acids. The germline V gene encodes CDR1 MRHNA and CDR2 SNTAGT.

This clone has only one observation. The chain combines TRBV10-3 with TRBJ1-2; 9 bases match TRBD1. Losses at the gene ends were 8 bases for V and 6 bases for J; bases not matched to a gene: 4. This CDR3 region has 12 residues. Germline V gene data show CDR1 as ENHRY and CDR2 as SYGVKD. The CDR3 region is CAIGDRENGYTF. The CDR3, as DNA: TGTGCCATCGGGGACAGGGAGAATGGCTACACCTTC.

J is TRBJ1-5 and V is TRBV5-6; 7 bases fit TRBD1. Germline-derived CDR1 and CDR2 are SGHDT and YYEEEE. This CDR3 is built from 14 residues. V gave up 2 bases and J gave up 2 bases; unmatched junction bases: 1. This CDR3 is CASSFGTGNQPQHF. DNA for the CDR3: TGTGCCAGCAGCTTCGGGACAGGCAATCAGCCCCAGCATTTT.

The chain couples TRBV19 to TRBJ2-4; perhaps D is TRBD1 or TRBD2 (5 bases each). Germline CDR1 and CDR2: LNHDA and SQIVND (reference sequence). V was cut by 4 bases and J by 7 bases, with 14 bases left in between. This CDR3 comprises 14 residues. CDR3 nucleotide sequence: TGTGCCAGTAGTAAGGGACGGGATTCGAACATTCAGTACTTC. Its protein product is CASSKGRDSNIQYF. The complete variable domain, with remaining parts taken from reference TRBV19 and TRBJ2-4, reads DGGITQSPKYLFRKEGQNVTLSCEQNLNHDAMYWYRQDPGQGLRLIYYSQIVNDFQKGDIAEGYSVSREKKESFPLTVTSAQKNPTAFYLCASSKGRDSNIQYFGAGTRLSVL.

DNA of the CDR3: TGTGCCAGCAGCTTAGCGGTAGGCCGCAATGAGCAGTTCTTC. Amino acids: CASSLAVGRNEQFF. The chain has TRBV7-8 and TRBJ2-1; no clear D gene. The CDR3 runs 14 residues. Looked up from germline, CDR1 is SGHVS and CDR2 is FQNEAQ. Trimming removed 0 bases from V and 6 bases from J, with 9 bases in between.

This chain connects TRBV7-3 to TRBJ1-5; the D gene is possibly TRBD1 (6 bases). Germline V gene lookup returns CDR1 SGHTA and CDR2 FQGTGA. This CDR3 has 21 residues. Trimming pared 5 bases from V and 2 bases from J, leaving 31 bases between. CDR3 nucleotide sequence: TGTGCCAGCAGCCCCAACCCCCCCCCGGGGGCACCTTTTAGCGGCAATCAGCCCCAGCATTTT. As protein: CASSPNPPPGAPFSGNQPQHF.

This chain connects TRBV28 to TRBJ2-6, with 7 bases aligning to TRBD1. From germline, CDR1 is MDHEN and CDR2 SYDVKM. There are 16 residues in the CDR3. Losses at the gene ends were 6 bases for V and 0 bases for J; bases not matched to a gene: 5. CDR3 sequence: CASSGTATSGANVLTF. The CDR3 DNA is TGTGCCAGCAGCGGGACAGCTACCTCTGGGGCCAACGTCCTGACTTTC.